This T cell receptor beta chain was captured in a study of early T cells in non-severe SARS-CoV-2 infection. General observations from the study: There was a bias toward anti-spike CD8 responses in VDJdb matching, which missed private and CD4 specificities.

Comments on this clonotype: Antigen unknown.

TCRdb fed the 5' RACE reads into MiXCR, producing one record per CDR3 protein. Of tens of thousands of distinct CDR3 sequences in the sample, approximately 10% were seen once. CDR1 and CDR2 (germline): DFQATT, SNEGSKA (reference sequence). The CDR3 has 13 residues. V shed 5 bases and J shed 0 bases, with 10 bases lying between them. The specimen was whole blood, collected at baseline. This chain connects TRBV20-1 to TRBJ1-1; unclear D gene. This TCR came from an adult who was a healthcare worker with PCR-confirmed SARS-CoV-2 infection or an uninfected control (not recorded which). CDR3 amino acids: CSARTGMNTEAFF. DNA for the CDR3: TGCAGTGCTCGGACGGGTATGAACACTGAAGCTTTCTTT.